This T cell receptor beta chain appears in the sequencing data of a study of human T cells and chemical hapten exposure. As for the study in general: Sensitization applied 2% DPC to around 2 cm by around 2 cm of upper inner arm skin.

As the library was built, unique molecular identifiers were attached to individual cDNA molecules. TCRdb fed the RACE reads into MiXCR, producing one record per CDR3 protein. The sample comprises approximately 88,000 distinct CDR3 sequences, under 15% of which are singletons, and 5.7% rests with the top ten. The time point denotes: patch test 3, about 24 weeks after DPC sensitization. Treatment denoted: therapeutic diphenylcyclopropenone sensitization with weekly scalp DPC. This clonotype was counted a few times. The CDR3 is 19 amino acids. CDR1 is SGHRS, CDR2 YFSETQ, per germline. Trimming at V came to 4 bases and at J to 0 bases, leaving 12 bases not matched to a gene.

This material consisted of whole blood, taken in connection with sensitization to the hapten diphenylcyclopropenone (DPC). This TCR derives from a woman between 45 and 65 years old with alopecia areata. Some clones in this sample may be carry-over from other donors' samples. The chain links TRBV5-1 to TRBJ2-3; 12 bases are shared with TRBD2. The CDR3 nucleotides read TGCGCCAGCAGCGTCGGACTAGCGGGGATCGTATCTAGCACAGATACGCAGTATTTT. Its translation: CASSVGLAGIVSSTDTQYF.